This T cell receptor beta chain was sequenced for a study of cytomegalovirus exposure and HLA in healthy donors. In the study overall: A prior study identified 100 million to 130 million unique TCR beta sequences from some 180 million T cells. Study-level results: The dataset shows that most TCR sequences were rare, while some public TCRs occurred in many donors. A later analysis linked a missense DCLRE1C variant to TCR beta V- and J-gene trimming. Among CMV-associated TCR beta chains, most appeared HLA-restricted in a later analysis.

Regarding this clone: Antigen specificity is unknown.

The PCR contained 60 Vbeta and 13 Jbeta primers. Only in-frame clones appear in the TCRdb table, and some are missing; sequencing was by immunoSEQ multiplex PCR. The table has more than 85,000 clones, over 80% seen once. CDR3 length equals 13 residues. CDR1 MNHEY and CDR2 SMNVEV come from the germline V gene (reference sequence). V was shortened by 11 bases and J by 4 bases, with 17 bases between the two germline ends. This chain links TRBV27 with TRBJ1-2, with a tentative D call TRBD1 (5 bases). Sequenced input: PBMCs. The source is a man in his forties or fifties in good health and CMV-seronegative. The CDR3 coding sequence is TGTGCCTCCCGGCGGGGGGGTGGCTATGGCTACACCTTC. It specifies CASRRGGGYGYTF.